The clone carrying this T cell receptor (beta chain) was detected only a few times. RNA transcripts were the template for amplifying TCR beta CDR3 regions. During a first-round RT-PCR of the TCR CDR3, the HTBI primer set was used. TCRdb ran MiXCR on the multiplex PCR reads and lists one entry per CDR3 protein. The sample lists a few hundred thousand distinct CDR3 sequences, approximately 15% occurring once. The sample belongs to a study of T cells in Graves' hyperthyroidism and ophthalmopathy. Germline trimming cut 1 base from V and 2 bases from J; bases unmatched to any gene: 9. The CDR3 consists of 17 residues. CDR1 and CDR2 (germline): SEHNR, FQNEAQ (reference sequence).

The source material was blood. This sequence was found in a woman between 40 and 55 years old with Graves' ophthalmopathy. This sequence joins TRBV7-9 and TRBJ2-5; 8 bases are a match to TRBD2. CDR3 loop: CASSLVLLLAAQETQYF. Here the CDR3 DNA reads TGTGCCAGCAGCTTAGTTTTATTACTAGCGGCTCAAGAGACCCAGTACTTC.